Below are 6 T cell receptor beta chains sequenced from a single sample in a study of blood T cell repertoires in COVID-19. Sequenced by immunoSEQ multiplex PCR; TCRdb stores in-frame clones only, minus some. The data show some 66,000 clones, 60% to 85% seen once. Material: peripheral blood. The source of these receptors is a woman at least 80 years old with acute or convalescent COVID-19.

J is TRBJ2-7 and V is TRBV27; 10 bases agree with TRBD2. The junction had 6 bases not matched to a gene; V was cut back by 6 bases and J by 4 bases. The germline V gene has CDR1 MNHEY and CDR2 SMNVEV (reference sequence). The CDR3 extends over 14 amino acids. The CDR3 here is CASRPAGGLYEQYF. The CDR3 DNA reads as TGTGCCAGCAGGCCAGCGGGAGGGTTGTACGAGCAGTACTTC.

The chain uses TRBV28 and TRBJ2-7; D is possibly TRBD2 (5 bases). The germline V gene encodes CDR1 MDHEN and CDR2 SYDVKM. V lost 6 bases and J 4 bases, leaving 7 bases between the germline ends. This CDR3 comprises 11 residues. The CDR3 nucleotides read TGTGCCAGCAGGAGGGTTTACGAGCAGTACTTC. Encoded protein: CASRRVYEQYF.

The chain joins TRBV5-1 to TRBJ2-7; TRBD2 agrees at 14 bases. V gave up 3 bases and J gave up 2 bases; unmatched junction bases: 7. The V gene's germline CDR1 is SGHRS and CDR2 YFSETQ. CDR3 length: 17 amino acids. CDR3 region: CASSSTSGRAFTYEQYF. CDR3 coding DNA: TGCGCCAGCAGCTCGACTAGCGGGAGGGCCTTCACCTACGAGCAGTACTTC.

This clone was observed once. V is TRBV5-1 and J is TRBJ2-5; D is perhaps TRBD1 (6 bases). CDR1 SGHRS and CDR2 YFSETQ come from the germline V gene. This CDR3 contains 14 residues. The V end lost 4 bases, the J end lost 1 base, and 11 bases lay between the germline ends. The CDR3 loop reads CASSRDITQETQYF. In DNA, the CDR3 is TGCGCCAGCAGCCGGGACATTACCCAAGAGACCCAGTACTTC.

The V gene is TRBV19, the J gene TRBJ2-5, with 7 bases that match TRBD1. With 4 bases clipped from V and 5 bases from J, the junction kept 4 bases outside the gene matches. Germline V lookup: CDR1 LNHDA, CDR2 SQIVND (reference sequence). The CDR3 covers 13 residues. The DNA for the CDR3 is TGTGCCAGTAGTAACATACAGGGGGAGACCCAGTACTTC. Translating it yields CASSNIQGETQYF.

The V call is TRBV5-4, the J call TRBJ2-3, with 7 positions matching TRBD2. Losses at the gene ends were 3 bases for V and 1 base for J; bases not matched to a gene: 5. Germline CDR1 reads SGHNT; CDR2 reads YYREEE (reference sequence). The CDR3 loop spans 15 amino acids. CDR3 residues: CASSSGGSGTDTQYF. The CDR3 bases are TGTGCCAGCAGCTCCGGCGGGAGTGGCACAGATACGCAGTATTTT.